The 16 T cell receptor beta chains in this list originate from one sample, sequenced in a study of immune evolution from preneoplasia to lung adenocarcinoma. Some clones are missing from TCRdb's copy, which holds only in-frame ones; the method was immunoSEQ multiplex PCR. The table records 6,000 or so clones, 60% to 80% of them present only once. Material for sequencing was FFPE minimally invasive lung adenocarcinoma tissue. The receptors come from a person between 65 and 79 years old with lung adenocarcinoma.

The CDR3: CASPGLAGGPNEQFF. The CDR3 DNA sequence: TGTGCCAGCCCTGGACTAGCGGGAGGGCCTAATGAGCAGTTCTTC. The chain links TRBV6-1 to TRBJ2-1; 15 bases match TRBD2. Unmatched junction bases numbered 6, after V lost 8 bases and J lost 7 bases. The CDR3 runs 15 residues. Germline V gene lookup returns CDR1 MNHNS and CDR2 SASEGT.

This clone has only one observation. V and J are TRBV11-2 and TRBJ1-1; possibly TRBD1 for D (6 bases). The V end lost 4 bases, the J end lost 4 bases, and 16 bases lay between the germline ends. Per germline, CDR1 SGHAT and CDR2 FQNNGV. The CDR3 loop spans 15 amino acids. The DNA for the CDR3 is TGTGCCAGCAGCTCCCAAGGGGGGCGCGTCACTGAAGCTTTCTTT. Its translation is CASSSQGGRVTEAFF. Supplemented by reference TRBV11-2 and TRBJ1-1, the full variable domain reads EAGVAQSPRYKIIEKRQSVAFWCNPISGHATLYWYQQILGQGPKLLIQFQNNGVVDDSQLPKDRFSAERLKGVDSTLKIQPAKLEDSAVYLCASSSQGGRVTEAFFGQGTRLTVV.

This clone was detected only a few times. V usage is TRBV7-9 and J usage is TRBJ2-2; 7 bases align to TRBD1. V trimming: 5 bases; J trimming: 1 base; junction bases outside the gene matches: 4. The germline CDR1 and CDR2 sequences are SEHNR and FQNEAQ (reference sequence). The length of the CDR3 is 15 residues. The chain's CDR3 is CASSPTGKNTGELFF. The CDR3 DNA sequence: TGTGCCAGCAGCCCGACAGGGAAGAACACCGGGGAGCTGTTTTTT. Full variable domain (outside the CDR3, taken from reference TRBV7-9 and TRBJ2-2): DTGVSQNPRHKITKRGQNVTFRCDPISEHNRLYWYRQTLGQGPEFLTYFQNEAQLEKSRLLSDRFSAERPKGSFSTLEIQRTEQGDSAMYLCASSPTGKNTGELFFGEGSRLTVL.

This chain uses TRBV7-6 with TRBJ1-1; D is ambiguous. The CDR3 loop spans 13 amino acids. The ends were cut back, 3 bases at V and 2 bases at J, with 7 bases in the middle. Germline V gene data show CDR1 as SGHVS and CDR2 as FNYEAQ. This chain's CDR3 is CASSFTDNTEAFF. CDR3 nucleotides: TGTGCCAGCAGCTTTACAGACAACACTGAAGCTTTCTTT.

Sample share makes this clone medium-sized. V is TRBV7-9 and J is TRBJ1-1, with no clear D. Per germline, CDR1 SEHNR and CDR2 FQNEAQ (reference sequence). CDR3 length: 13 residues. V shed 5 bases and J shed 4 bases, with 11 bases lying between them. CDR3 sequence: CASSDPWGTEAFF. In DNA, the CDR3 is TGTGCCAGCAGCGACCCTTGGGGCACTGAAGCTTTCTTT.

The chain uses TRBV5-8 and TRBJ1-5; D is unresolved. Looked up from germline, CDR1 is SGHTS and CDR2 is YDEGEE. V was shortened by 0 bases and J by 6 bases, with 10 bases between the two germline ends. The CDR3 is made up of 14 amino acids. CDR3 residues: CASSLGGGAQPQHF. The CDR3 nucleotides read TGTGCCAGCAGCTTGGGGGGTGGCGCTCAGCCCCAGCATTTT.

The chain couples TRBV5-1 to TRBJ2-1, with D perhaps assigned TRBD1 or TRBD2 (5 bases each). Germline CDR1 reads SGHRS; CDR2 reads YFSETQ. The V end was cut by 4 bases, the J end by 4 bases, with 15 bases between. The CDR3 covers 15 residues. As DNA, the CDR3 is TGCGCCAGCAGCGGGGGTCTCGCAAATTACAATGAGCAGTTCTTC. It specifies CASSGGLANYNEQFF.

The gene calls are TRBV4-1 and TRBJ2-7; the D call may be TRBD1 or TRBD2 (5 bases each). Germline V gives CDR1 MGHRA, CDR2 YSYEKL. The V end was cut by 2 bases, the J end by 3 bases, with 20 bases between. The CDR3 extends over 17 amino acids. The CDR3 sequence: CASSQSPQGLGVYEQYF. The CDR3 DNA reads TGCGCCAGCAGCCAATCCCCCCAGGGTCTGGGAGTCTACGAGCAGTACTTC.

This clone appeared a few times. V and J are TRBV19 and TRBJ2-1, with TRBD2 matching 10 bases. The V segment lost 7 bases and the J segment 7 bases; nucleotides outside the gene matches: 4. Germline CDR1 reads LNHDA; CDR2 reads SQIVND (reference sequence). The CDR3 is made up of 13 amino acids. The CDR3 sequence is CASKASGRNEQFF. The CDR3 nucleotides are TGTGCCAGTAAGGCTAGCGGGAGAAATGAGCAGTTCTTC.

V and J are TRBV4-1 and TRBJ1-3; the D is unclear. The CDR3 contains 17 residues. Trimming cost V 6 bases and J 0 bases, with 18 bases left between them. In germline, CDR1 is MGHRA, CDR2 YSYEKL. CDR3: CASRPPASGPSGNTIYF. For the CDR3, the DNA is TGCGCCAGCAGGCCGCCTGCGAGTGGCCCCTCTGGAAACACCATATATTTT.

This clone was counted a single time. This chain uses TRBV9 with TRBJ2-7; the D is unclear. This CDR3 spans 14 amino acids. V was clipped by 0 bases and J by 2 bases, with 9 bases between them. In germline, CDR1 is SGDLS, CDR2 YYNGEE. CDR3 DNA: TGTGCCAGCAGCGTAGTAGACCGAACCTACGAGCAGTACTTC. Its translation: CASSVVDRTYEQYF.

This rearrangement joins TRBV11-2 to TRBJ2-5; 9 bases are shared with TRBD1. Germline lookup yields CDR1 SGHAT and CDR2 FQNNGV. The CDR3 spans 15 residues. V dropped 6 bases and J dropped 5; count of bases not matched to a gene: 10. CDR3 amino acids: CASSLWGQGLETQYF. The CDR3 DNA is TGTGCCAGCAGTCTTTGGGGACAGGGCTTGGAGACCCAGTACTTC.

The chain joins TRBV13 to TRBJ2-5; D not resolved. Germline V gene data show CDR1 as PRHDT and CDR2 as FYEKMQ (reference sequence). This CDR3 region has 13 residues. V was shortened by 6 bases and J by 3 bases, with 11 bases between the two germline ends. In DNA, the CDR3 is TGTGCCAGCAGTCCGATCCAGGAAGAGACCCAGTACTTC. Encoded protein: CASSPIQEETQYF. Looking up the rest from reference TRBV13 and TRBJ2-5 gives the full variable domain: AAGVIQSPRHLIKEKRETATLKCYPIPRHDTVYWYQQGPGQDPQFLISFYEKMQSDKGSIPDRFSAQQFSDYHSELNMSSLELGDSALYFCASSPIQEETQYFGPGTRLLVL.

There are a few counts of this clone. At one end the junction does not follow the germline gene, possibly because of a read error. The CDR3 protein is CASSLHLEGRYGYTF. The CDR3 bases are TGTGCCAGCAGCTTGCACTTAGAAGGGAGGTATGGCTACACCTTC. The V and J genes are TRBV5-3 and TRBJ1-2; D unresolved. TRBV5-3 is classed as an ORF, of uncertain function. The CDR3 runs to 15 residues.

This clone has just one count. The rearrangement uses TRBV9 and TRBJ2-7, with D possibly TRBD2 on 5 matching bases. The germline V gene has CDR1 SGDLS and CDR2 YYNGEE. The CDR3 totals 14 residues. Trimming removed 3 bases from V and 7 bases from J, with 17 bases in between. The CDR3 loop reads CASSGTGLRGEQYF. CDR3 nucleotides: TGTGCCAGCAGCGGGACCGGGCTTCGCGGGGAGCAGTACTTC.

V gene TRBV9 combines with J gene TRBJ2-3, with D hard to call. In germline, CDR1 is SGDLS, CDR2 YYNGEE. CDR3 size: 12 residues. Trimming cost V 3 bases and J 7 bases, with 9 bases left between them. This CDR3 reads CASSGPENTQYF. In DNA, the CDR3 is TGTGCCAGCAGCGGCCCGGAGAATACGCAGTATTTT.